This T cell receptor (beta chain) was sequenced during a study of shared clonotypes between healthy human individuals. Study-level points and caveats: Naive subsets, compared against memory subsets, generally had larger estimated richness values. Non-shared clonotypes displayed generation probabilities falling below those of clonotypes present in all four donors.

The table came from immunoSEQ multiplex PCR; TCRdb's copy has only in-frame clones and leaves some out. Of roughly 1,100,000 clones in the sample, about 70% are singletons; the top ten hold around 1.4%. Regarding this clone: Its antigen is still unknown.

Looked up from germline, CDR1 is SNHLY and CDR2 is FYNNEI. CDR3 length equals 15 residues. The sample comprised memory CD4+ T cells sorted from blood. Described subset: CD45RA-negative fraction. The chain links TRBV2 to TRBJ2-5; a possible D gene is TRBD1 (6 bases). Matching the DNA end better, TRBJ2-7 makes the J call doubtful. This clonotype was sampled from a man in his late teens or twenties in good health. This chain's CDR3 is CASSEALMDSDEQYF. The CDR3 DNA follows: TGTGCCAGCAGTGAAGCGCTTATGGACAGCGACGAGCAGTACTTC.